The clone carrying this T cell receptor (beta chain) was seen only a few times. This CDR3 comprises 16 residues. The J segment lost 0 bases and the V segment lost 2 bases, leaving 3 bases of the junction unmatched. Per the germline V gene, CDR1 is LGHNA and CDR2 is YSLEER. These data come from a study of response to subunit inactivated influenza vaccine. TCRdb re-called the RT-PCR reads through MiXCR, storing one row per CDR3 protein. The repertoire holds 700,000 to 900,000 distinct CDR3 sequences, with 21% as singletons. The rearrangement joins TRBV4-3 to TRBJ2-2, with 7 bases that match TRBD1. The sample consisted of PBMCs from blood, taken 5 to 6 days after vaccination. The sequence came from a man aged 50-60 years who received an inactivated influenza vaccine. The CDR3 protein is CASSQFDRANTGELFF. CDR3 DNA sequence: TGCGCCAGCAGCCAATTCGACAGGGCGAACACCGGGGAGCTGTTTTTT.